This entry lists 29 T cell receptor beta chains sequenced from one sample in a study of CD8 T cells in Susac syndrome. Random hexamers were used to reverse transcribe 0.5 to 1 ug of RNA. TCRdb passed the immunoSEQ multiplex PCR reads through MiXCR, listing each CDR3 protein once. The sample has about 130,000 distinct CDR3 sequences; around 94% are singletons. Sequenced: CD4+ T cells from PBMCs. The receptors were sampled from a human donor with multiple sclerosis.

The chain employs TRBV30 and TRBJ1-2, with D hard to call. The germline V and J ends were trimmed by 0 bases and 3 bases, with 14 bases remaining between them. Germline CDR1 reads GTSNPN; CDR2 reads SVGIG (reference sequence). This CDR3 spans 15 amino acids. CDR3 DNA sequence: TGTGCCTGGAGTGTACGACCCCCGCGCGACTATGGCTACACCTTC. It translates to CAWSVRPPRDYGYTF.

The V and J genes are TRBV5-1 and TRBJ1-1, with D uncertain. Germline V gene lookup returns CDR1 SGHRS and CDR2 YFSETQ. The V end lost 2 bases, the J end lost 6 bases, and 11 bases lay between the germline ends. The CDR3 totals 13 residues. CDR3 sequence (DNA): TGCGCCAGCAGCTTCGTGGGCGGTGCTGAAGCTTTCTTT. This encodes CASSFVGGAEAFF.

The rearrangement links TRBV30 to TRBJ2-2; no clear D gene. Looked up from germline, CDR1 is GTSNPN and CDR2 is SVGIG (reference sequence). The CDR3 is 15 residues long. The ends were cut back, 5 bases at V and 2 bases at J, with 15 bases in the middle. CDR3 nucleotide sequence: TGTGCCTGGGACCACGCTAGTCTAAACACCGGGGAGCTGTTTTTT. This codes for CAWDHASLNTGELFF.

The chain is built from TRBV29-1 and TRBJ1-1; TRBD1 is a possible D gene (6 bases). This CDR3 has 14 amino acids. The germline gives CDR1 SQVTM, CDR2 ANQGSEA. Trimming removed 7 bases at V and 6 bases at J, with 21 bases between. The CDR3 DNA sequence: TGCAGCGGGGGCGGGGGGGCCGCCTCGGCTGAAGCTTTCTTT. Its translation is CSGGGGAASAEAFF.

The chain links TRBV7-2 to TRBJ1-3; a weak D match, TRBD1 (6 bases). This CDR3 has 16 residues. V lost 3 bases, J lost 0 bases, and 12 bases lay in between. Germline V gene sequence: CDR1 SGHTA, CDR2 FQGNSA. Written as DNA, the CDR3 is TGTGCCAGCAGCTTGACAGGTGGACTCTCTGGAAACACCATATATTTT. Its protein product is CASSLTGGLSGNTIYF.

V gene TRBV6-2 or TRBV6-3 combines with J gene TRBJ2-2; D might be TRBD2 (6 bases). Per the germline V gene, CDR1 is MNHEY and CDR2 is SVGEGT. The CDR3 is 16 residues long. Trimming took off 2 bases at V and 8 bases at J, with 18 bases between the two ends. The CDR3, as DNA: TGTGCCAGCAGTTACGGGAGGCACTCCCAACCGGGGGAGCTGTTTTTT. Protein sequence: CASSYGRHSQPGELFF.

This clonotype was counted a few times. The chain couples TRBV30 to TRBJ2-7, with D perhaps given as TRBD1 or TRBD2 (6 bases each). Germline V gene lookup returns CDR1 GTSNPN and CDR2 SVGIG (reference sequence). The V end lost 2 bases, the J end lost 7 bases, and 15 bases lay between the germline ends. CDR3 length: 13 amino acids. The CDR3 bases are TGTGCCTGGAGTTCGGGGGCAGGGGATGAGCAGTACTTC. Its protein product is CAWSSGAGDEQYF.

This chain uses TRBV6-1 with TRBJ1-2; no clear D gene. The germline V gene has CDR1 MNHNS and CDR2 SASEGT. V was clipped by 0 bases and J by 4 bases, with 12 bases between them. CDR3 size: 15 residues. The CDR3 spells CASSEAKWDVYGYTF. In DNA form, the CDR3 reads TGTGCCAGCAGTGAAGCAAAGTGGGATGTCTATGGCTACACCTTC.

The genes are TRBV30 and TRBJ2-7; no firm D call. The CDR3 runs to 12 residues. The germline V gene has CDR1 GTSNPN and CDR2 SVGIG (reference sequence). V was shortened by 2 bases and J by 5 bases, with 10 bases between the two germline ends. The CDR3 spells CAWSRDPDEQYF. The CDR3 DNA is TGTGCCTGGAGTCGAGACCCCGACGAGCAGTACTTC. The whole variable domain, remainder taken from reference TRBV30 and TRBJ2-7, is SQTIHQWPATLVQPVGSPLSLECTVEGTSNPNLYWYRQAAGRGLQLLFYSVGIGQISSEVPQNLSASRPQDRQFILSSKKLLLSDSGFYLCAWSRDPDEQYFGPGTRLTVT.

The chain employs TRBV7-2 and TRBJ2-5; possibly TRBD2 for D (6 bases). Between the trimmed V and J ends, which lost 9 bases and 3 bases, there was a span of 14 bases. The germline V gene encodes CDR1 SGHTA and CDR2 FQGNSA. The CDR3 totals 13 residues. The CDR3 sequence is CASSPGAEETQYF. The CDR3 nucleotides are TGTGCCAGTTCTCCGGGAGCCGAAGAGACCCAGTACTTC.

The chain has TRBV5-1 and TRBJ2-7; D may be TRBD1 or TRBD2 (6 bases each). Germline V gene data show CDR1 as SGHRS and CDR2 as YFSETQ. The V end was cut by 3 bases, the J end by 0 bases, with 10 bases between. The CDR3 runs 14 residues. CDR3 DNA sequence: TGCGCCAGCAGCTGGAGGGGGGTCTCCTACGAGCAGTACTTC. Translating it yields CASSWRGVSYEQYF.

The chain links TRBV5-1 to TRBJ2-3, with a weak D call TRBD2 (6 bases). Trimming pared 0 bases from V and 5 bases from J, leaving 16 bases between. The CDR3 runs 16 residues. Germline-derived CDR1 and CDR2 are SGHRS and YFSETQ. DNA for the CDR3: TGCGCCAGCAGCTTGGATAGCGGAGTCCTAGGAGATACGCAGTATTTT. It codes for CASSLDSGVLGDTQYF.

V is TRBV20-1 and J is TRBJ2-5; the match to TRBD1 covers 7 bases. CDR3 length equals 14 residues. Trimming took 3 bases from V and 3 from J; bases not matched to a gene: 7. Germline V gene data show CDR1 as DFQATT and CDR2 as SNEGSKA (reference sequence). DNA of the CDR3: TGCAGTGCTAGCAACCGGGACAGCAAAGAGACCCAGTACTTC. This translates into CSASNRDSKETQYF.

CDR3 DNA sequence: TGCAGCGTTGTTAACGCCGCTTTGAACACTGAAGCTTTCTTT. It specifies CSVVNAALNTEAFF. V usage is TRBV29-1 and J usage is TRBJ1-1; D gene unclear. This CDR3 is built from 14 residues. Trimming stripped 4 bases from V and 0 bases from J, with 12 bases between. From germline, CDR1 is SQVTM and CDR2 ANQGSEA.

The J gene is TRBJ1-2, the V gene TRBV12-3 or TRBV12-4; D is perhaps TRBD1 (6 bases). Trimming took 4 bases from V and 8 from J, leaving 14 bases between them. The CDR3 totals 13 residues. The CDR3 DNA reads TGTGCCAGCAGTTCCCCTATCCAGGGGGGCTACACCTTC. Encoded protein: CASSSPIQGGYTF.

This chain joins TRBV6-5 and TRBJ1-1; D gene uncertain. This CDR3 has 15 residues. Germline V CDR1 and CDR2: MNHEY, SVGAGI. V was shortened by 3 bases and J by 1 base, with 12 bases between the two germline ends. CDR3 nucleotides: TGTGCCAGCAGTTATCTGGGTTCGGGGAACACTGAAGCTTTCTTT. Its translation is CASSYLGSGNTEAFF.

The V call is TRBV27, the J call TRBJ1-2, with D possibly matching TRBD1 (5 bases). Trimming stripped 4 bases from V and 2 bases from J, with 17 bases between. Germline CDR1 MNHEY, CDR2 SMNVEV (reference sequence). The CDR3 runs 16 residues. CDR3 residues: CASSSNWRGSNYGYTF. The CDR3 bases are TGTGCCAGCAGTTCAAACTGGCGGGGGTCCAACTATGGCTACACCTTC.

V gene TRBV12-3 or TRBV12-4 combines with J gene TRBJ1-6; no firm D call. The CDR3 extends over 12 amino acids. Between the trimmed V and J ends, which lost 1 base and 10 bases, there was a span of 5 bases. CDR3 sequence (DNA): TGTGCCAGCAGTTTAGGAGGATCACCCCTCCACTTT. Translated: CASSLGGSPLHF.

This rearrangement joins TRBV29-1 to TRBJ1-1; 7 bases map to TRBD1. Germline CDR1 reads SQVTM; CDR2 reads ANQGSEA. This CDR3 comprises 12 residues. V dropped 7 bases and J dropped 5; count of bases not matched to a gene: 7. The CDR3 DNA sequence: TGCAGCGCAGACAGGGCCCGAACTGAAGCTTTCTTT. Protein sequence: CSADRARTEAFF.

This chain connects TRBV10-3 to TRBJ2-7; 9 bases agree with TRBD2. The germline CDR1 and CDR2 sequences are ENHRY and SYGVKD. Trimming at V came to 6 bases and at J to 7 bases, leaving 7 bases not matched to a gene. This CDR3 has 13 amino acids. CDR3 amino acids: CAIRGGGAQEQYF. In DNA, the CDR3 is TGTGCCATCAGAGGCGGGGGGGCGCAGGAGCAGTACTTC.

This sequence joins TRBV27 and TRBJ1-6; D unresolved. The germline CDR1 and CDR2 sequences are MNHEY and SMNVEV (reference sequence). Trimming cost V 2 bases and J 13 bases, with 15 bases left between them. The CDR3 has 14 residues. Here the CDR3 DNA reads TGTGCCAGCAGTTTAGGCGGAGGGTGGGGTCCCCTCCACTTT. It codes for CASSLGGGWGPLHF.

V usage is TRBV20-1 and J usage is TRBJ2-2; D ambiguous. Per the germline V gene, CDR1 is DFQATT and CDR2 is SNEGSKA (reference sequence). The CDR3 length is 12 residues. V lost 7 bases and J lost 2, with 8 bases in between. CDR3 nucleotide sequence: TGCAGTGTAGACGGAAACACCGGGGAGCTGTTTTTT. It yields the protein CSVDGNTGELFF.

The chain combines TRBV18 with TRBJ1-1, with D uncertain. V lost 6 bases, J lost 4 bases, and 15 bases lay in between. CDR3 length: 14 residues. The V gene's germline CDR1 is KGHSH and CDR2 LQKENI. CDR3 sequence: CASSYSRSGTEAFF. In nucleotides, the CDR3 is TGTGCCAGCTCGTATTCTAGGTCGGGCACTGAAGCTTTCTTT.

This sequence joins TRBV7-9 and TRBJ2-7; the D gene is possibly TRBD2 (7 bases). With 10 bases removed from V and 7 bases from J, the gap between germline ends came to 23 bases. The CDR3 contains 14 residues. Germline lookup yields CDR1 SEHNR and CDR2 FQNEAQ (reference sequence). The CDR3 nucleotides read TGTGCCATCCCGAGGGGGGGGGCAGAGGGAGAGCAGTACTTC. It specifies CAIPRGGAEGEQYF.

This clonotype showed up just once. The rearrangement links TRBV6-2 or TRBV6-3 to TRBJ2-7, with TRBD1 matching over 7 bases. The J segment lost 5 bases and the V segment lost 6 bases, leaving 4 bases of the junction unmatched. The CDR3 runs to 12 residues. Germline lookup yields CDR1 MNHEY and CDR2 SVGEGT. CDR3 protein: CASRTGFNEQYF. CDR3 DNA sequence: TGTGCCAGCAGGACAGGGTTCAACGAGCAGTACTTC.

This clonotype came up once. The chain links TRBV5-4 to TRBJ2-2; no reliable D call. Germline values: CDR1 SGHNT, CDR2 YYREEE (reference sequence). This CDR3 comprises 11 residues. V lost 3 bases, J lost 4 bases, and 1 base lay in between. The DNA of the CDR3 is TGTGCCAGCAGCTCCACCGGGGAGCTGTTTTTT. Amino acids: CASSSTGELFF.

The chain joins TRBV13 to TRBJ2-7, with 9 positions matching TRBD1. The CDR3 is made up of 16 amino acids. Per germline, CDR1 PRHDT and CDR2 FYEKMQ (reference sequence). J lost 0 bases, V lost 5 bases, and 8 bases had no gene match. For the CDR3, the DNA is TGTGCCAGCAGCCCGTCGGGACAGGGAATCTCCTACGAGCAGTACTTC. This translates into CASSPSGQGISYEQYF.

The chain employs TRBV6-6 and TRBJ2-7; D is ambiguous. The CDR3 is 13 residues long. The germline CDR1 and CDR2 sequences are MNHNY and SVGAGI (reference sequence). V lost 0 bases, J lost 4 bases, and 7 bases lay in between. The CDR3, as DNA: TGTGCCAGCAGTTACTCTTCGCTGTACGAGCAGTACTTC. Encoded protein: CASSYSSLYEQYF.

The rearrangement joins TRBV6-2 or TRBV6-3 to TRBJ2-1; no definite D call. Germline V gives CDR1 MNHEY, CDR2 SVGEGT. V dropped 7 bases and J dropped 5 bases, with 12 bases sitting between them. The CDR3 has 13 amino acids. In DNA, the CDR3 is TGTGCCAGCACCCAAACGCCCCACAATGAGCAGTTCTTC. It specifies CASTQTPHNEQFF.